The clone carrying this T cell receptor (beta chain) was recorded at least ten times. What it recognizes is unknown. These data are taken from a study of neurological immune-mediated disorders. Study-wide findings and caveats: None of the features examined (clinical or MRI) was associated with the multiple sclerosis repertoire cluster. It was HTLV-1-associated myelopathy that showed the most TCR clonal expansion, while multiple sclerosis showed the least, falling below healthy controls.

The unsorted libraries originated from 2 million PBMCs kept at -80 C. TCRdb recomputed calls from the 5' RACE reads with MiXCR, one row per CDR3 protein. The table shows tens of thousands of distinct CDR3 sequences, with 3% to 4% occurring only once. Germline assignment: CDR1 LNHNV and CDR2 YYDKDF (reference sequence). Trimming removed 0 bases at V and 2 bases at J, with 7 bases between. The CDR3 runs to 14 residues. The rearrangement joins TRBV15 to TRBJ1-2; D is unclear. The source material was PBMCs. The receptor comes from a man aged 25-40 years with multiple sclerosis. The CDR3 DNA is TGTGCCACCAGCAGAGAGGGAGGAAACTATGGCTACACCTTC. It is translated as CATSREGGNYGYTF.